This T cell receptor beta chain was documented in a study of CD8 T cells in Susac syndrome. Study-level information: There were five or six sequenced Susac syndrome patients with active disease and 8 or 9 in remission. Study-wide results and caveats: The study's TCR sequencing and HLA analysis drew on a certain number of individuals. That number was acknowledged as relatively small.

The RNA, about 0.5 to 1 ug, was put through reverse transcription using random hexamers. Amplification of TCR beta CDR3 used immunoSEQ multiplex PCR across 54 Vbeta and 13 Jbeta. TCRdb analysed the immunoSEQ multiplex PCR reads with MiXCR anew, one entry per CDR3 protein. Here the sample spans about 180,000 distinct CDR3 sequences, roughly 94% being singletons. V lost 5 bases and J lost 3, with 14 bases in between. The length of the CDR3 is 14 residues. Germline V gene sequence: CDR1 MNHNS, CDR2 SASEGT. Negative isolation yielded CD8+ and CD4+ T cells; FACS enriched TEMRA cells. A remark on this clonotype: Antigen: not known.

The rearrangement uses TRBV6-1 and TRBJ2-7, with a tentative D call TRBD1 (6 bases). The sample comprised CD4+ T cells from PBMCs. The receptor comes from a human donor with Susac syndrome. The CDR3 DNA is TGTGCCAGCAGTAAGAGACAGGAGCTCTACGAGCAGTACTTC. Its translation is CASSKRQELYEQYF.